This T cell receptor (beta chain) derives from a study of blood T cell repertoires in COVID-19. As processed by the authors: The authors estimated nucleated cell counts from reference gene primer amplification. Repertoires were generated with immunoSEQ multiplex PCR, while TCRdb's copy carries only in-frame clones and drops some. V and J calls and clone size are as listed in that table; D and trimming were resolved from the DNA. There are fewer than 70,000 clones in the sample; over 60% occur only once, and approximately 20% lies in the top ten. The CDR3 loop spans 15 amino acids. J lost 5 bases, V lost 4 bases, and 10 bases had no gene match. Germline-derived CDR1 and CDR2 are SGHTA and FQGTGA.

The sequenced material came from peripheral blood. The chain is built from TRBV7-3 and TRBJ2-5, with 7 bases fitting TRBD1. This sequence originates from a young man with COVID-19, enrolled during active disease. The CDR3 loop reads CASSWGQRRGETQYF. In nucleotides, the CDR3 is TGTGCCAGCAGCTGGGGACAGCGAAGGGGGGAGACCCAGTACTTC.